This T cell receptor beta chain was retrieved from a study of blood T cell repertoires in COVID-19 (dated by TCRdb to the early 2020s). Broadly, across the study: Recovered participants in ImmuneRACE Cohort 3 were defined by two consecutive negative NP/OP PCR tests, clearance by a healthcare professional, or resolution of symptoms. The collaborator samples originated in the United States, Italy and Spain and spanned the acute and convalescent phases of COVID-19. The prospective study material was composed of cDNA or gDNA derived from T cells, B-cell-depleted T cells, or PBMCs. Subjects who had been exposed to COVID-19, were actively infected with it, or had recovered from it provided the deeply sampled blood TCRbeta repertoires that made up the dataset. A freely available public database, intended as a resource for researchers studying the immune response to SARS-CoV-2, is where the repertoires were released. The samples were drawn from two sources: the first 160 participants of the ongoing ImmuneRACE study, and 950 to 1,500 subjects contributed by 6 global collaborators. Sample metadata almost always included a de-identified subject ID, COVID-19 status, age in years and sex. HLA class I and class II types, where available, came from metadata supplied by the sample provider rather than from assay-based typing. Overall results and qualifications from the work: The quantity of clinical and demographic metadata differed by source and by participant and was supplied without curation.

From a lookup of the germline V gene, CDR1 and CDR2 are SGDLS and YYNGEE. There are 13 amino acids in the CDR3, from cysteine to phenylalanine inclusive. Only the CDR3 portion is preserved as DNA: 39 bases, with reading frame beginning at the first base. V loses 5 bases, J loses 4 bases, and the germline ends lie 12 bases apart. Participants in the prospective study were enrolled through a virtual design, were aged roughly 18 to 100 years, and lived in 20 to 30 United States geographic areas. In the prospective study, cohorts were assigned on the basis of participant-reported clinical history obtained from a screening survey and a study questionnaire. In the prospective study, whole blood, serum and a nasopharyngeal or oropharyngeal swab were collected from each participant by mobile phlebotomists. Additional blood draws and questionnaires over a 2-month period could optionally be provided by prospective study participants. Before DNA extraction, prospective study blood samples were shipped either frozen or at room temperature.

The immunoSEQ Assay, a bias-controlled multiplex PCR, was used to amplify TCRbeta CDR3 regions from genomic DNA. As for how the authors treated the data: The number of nucleated cells in each sample was estimated from the amplification of reference gene primers within the assay. Sequence reads were collapsed and filtered to measure the absolute abundance of every unique TCRbeta CDR3 rearrangement. For each sample, productive Simpson clonality was calculated as the square root of Simpson's diversity index over productive rearrangements. TCRdb limited this immuneACCESS table to in-frame rearrangements with V and J called. A share of clones is missing; checked studies link under half to unresolved V genes, and the rest is unexplained. The V and J calls and clone size come from that table; D and trimming were worked out from the DNA. This sample holds over 130,000 clones; approximately 87% were observed only once. The top ten hold 3.9% of the sample.

Worth noting for this clone: What this receptor recognizes is not known. No much larger clone exists at a distance of one base, and base qualities are not known.

The sequencing input was PBMCs or T cells enriched from blood (not recorded which). This TCR was sampled from a man aged 45-65 years in a cohort exposed to, infected with or recovered from COVID-19 (not recorded which). The V and J genes are TRBV9 and TRBJ1-2; the D gene identity is not certain. The CDR3 corresponds to CASRPLSAYGYTF. The bases are TGTGCCAGCAGGCCGCTATCTGCCTATGGCTACACCTTC.